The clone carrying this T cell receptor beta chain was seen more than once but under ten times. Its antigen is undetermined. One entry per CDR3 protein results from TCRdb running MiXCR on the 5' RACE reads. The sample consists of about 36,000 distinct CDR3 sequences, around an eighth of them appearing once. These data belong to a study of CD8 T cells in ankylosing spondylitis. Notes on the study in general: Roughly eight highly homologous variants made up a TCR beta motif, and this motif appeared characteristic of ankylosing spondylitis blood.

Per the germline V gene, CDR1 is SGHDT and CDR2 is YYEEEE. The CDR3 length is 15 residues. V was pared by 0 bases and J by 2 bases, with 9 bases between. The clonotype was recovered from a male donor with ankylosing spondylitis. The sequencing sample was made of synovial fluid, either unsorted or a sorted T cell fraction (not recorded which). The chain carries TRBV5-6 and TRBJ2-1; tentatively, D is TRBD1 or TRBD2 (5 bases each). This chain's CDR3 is CASSLVGDPYNEQFF. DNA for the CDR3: TGTGCCAGCAGCTTGGTTGGGGACCCCTACAATGAGCAGTTCTTC.